The 26 T cell receptor beta chains in this list originate from one sample, sequenced in a study of radiotherapy plus CTLA-4 blockade in lung cancer. Repertoires were generated with immunoSEQ multiplex PCR, while TCRdb's copy carries only in-frame clones and drops some. The data contain tens of thousands of clones, 84% of them singletons. Sample: peripheral blood, taken from a patient treated with radiotherapy plus ipilimumab. These receptors originate from a human donor with non-small cell lung cancer whose response to radiotherapy plus ipilimumab could not be evaluated.

V gene TRBV28 combines with J gene TRBJ2-7, with 7 bases aligning to TRBD1. The CDR3 runs 15 residues. V shed 2 bases, J shed 2 bases, and the junction held 6 bases outside the gene matches. Germline CDR1 and CDR2: MDHEN and SYDVKM. The CDR3 DNA follows: TGTGCCAGCAGTTTAGTCCCACAGGGGACCTACGAGCAGTACTTC. Protein sequence: CASSLVPQGTYEQYF.

The genes are TRBV29-1 and TRBJ2-5; D is ambiguous. With the DNA end fitting TRBJ2-7 better, the J assignment may be wrong. The germline CDR1 and CDR2 sequences are SQVTM and ANQGSEA. CDR3 length: 13 amino acids. In nucleotides, the CDR3 is TGCAGCGTTGAAGAGAGGCGGAGCTACGAGCAGTACTTC. This gives the protein CSVEERRSYEQYF.

V gene TRBV19 combines with J gene TRBJ1-2; TRBD1 is a possible D gene (5 bases). CDR3 size: 15 residues. Trimming left V 2 bases short and J 0 bases short, with 10 bases between. CDR1 and CDR2 (germline): LNHDA, SQIVND (reference sequence). The CDR3 DNA is TGTGCCAGTAGTATATTAGGAGGGGCTAACTATGGCTACACCTTC. Protein sequence: CASSILGGANYGYTF.

This clone was seen only a few times. This sequence joins TRBV28 and TRBJ1-6; no firm D call. V lost 3 bases to trimming and J lost 10 bases, with 19 bases between them. Germline V gene lookup returns CDR1 MDHEN and CDR2 SYDVKM. CDR3 length: 16 residues. The CDR3 sequence: CASSFEQPESQSPLHF. The CDR3 region has the DNA TGTGCCAGCAGTTTCGAACAGCCCGAATCCCAATCACCCCTCCACTTT.

This clone occurred a few times. V usage is TRBV4-1 and J usage is TRBJ1-2; 11 bases match TRBD1. V was clipped by 4 bases and J by 3 bases; unmatched bases: 10. The CDR3 is 17 amino acids. CDR1 MGHRA and CDR2 YSYEKL come from the germline V gene. The CDR3, as DNA: TGCGCCAGCAGCCCCGGGACAGGGGGGGGATCGGACTATGGCTACACCTTC. This translates into CASSPGTGGGSDYGYTF.

This chain joins TRBV4-1 and TRBJ2-3, with a tentative D call TRBD2 (6 bases). V lost 1 base and J lost 2, with 16 bases in between. This CDR3 contains 17 residues. CDR1 and CDR2 from the germline V gene are MGHRA and YSYEKL. CDR3 DNA sequence: TGCGCCAGCAGCCAAGGGGGGGTCGGACCTTTCACAGATACGCAGTATTTT. This gives the protein CASSQGGVGPFTDTQYF.

The V gene is TRBV29-1, the J gene TRBJ1-1; D remains unclear. The CDR3 is made up of 14 amino acids. CDR1 is SQVTM, CDR2 ANQGSEA, per germline. As DNA, the CDR3 is TGCAGTTCGCAGAGGGATCCCTTCAACACTGAAGCTTTCTTT. Protein sequence: CSSQRDPFNTEAFF.

V is TRBV10-3 and J is TRBJ2-7; the match to TRBD1 covers 10 bases. V lost 3 bases and J lost 3; bases outside the gene matches: 2. Germline V CDR1 and CDR2: ENHRY, SYGVKD. The CDR3 length is 14 residues. In DNA form, the CDR3 reads TGTGCCATCAGTGAAGGACAGGGGGTCTACGAGCAGTACTTC. Its translation is CAISEGQGVYEQYF.

The count of this clone is one. The J gene is TRBJ1-2, the V gene TRBV7-8, with D possibly being TRBD1 (5 bases). Germline-derived CDR1 and CDR2 are SGHVS and FQNEAQ. This CDR3 spans 18 amino acids. With 0 bases removed from V and 4 bases from J, the gap between germline ends came to 21 bases. The CDR3 nucleotides read TGTGCCAGCAGCTTAGCCCAATTCATTTTAGGGGCGAGCTATGGCTACACCTTC. Protein: CASSLAQFILGASYGYTF.

CDR3 sequence (DNA): TGTGCCAGCAGGACTAGCGGCAATGAGCAGTTCTTC. The encoded protein is CASRTSGNEQFF. The chain is built from TRBV2 and TRBJ2-1; 9 bases fit TRBD2. The CDR3 spans 12 residues. Germline-derived CDR1 and CDR2 are SNHLY and FYNNEI. Unmatched junction bases numbered 0, after V lost 6 bases and J lost 6 bases.

The V gene is TRBV20-1, the J gene TRBJ2-3; D might be TRBD2 (5 bases). Germline values: CDR1 DFQATT, CDR2 SNEGSKA (reference sequence). V was trimmed by 7 bases and J by 5 bases, leaving 10 bases between them. The CDR3 covers 11 residues. The CDR3 DNA reads as TGCAGTGTCCCGAGCGGAGATACGCAGTATTTT. Translating it yields CSVPSGDTQYF.

The CDR3 region has the DNA TGTGCCAGCTCACCAAGTCTAGACAATGAGCAGTTCTTC. Translation: CASSPSLDNEQFF. The chain couples TRBV18 to TRBJ2-1; D not resolved. V was clipped by 2 bases and J by 5 bases, with 7 bases between them. This CDR3 spans 13 amino acids. Germline lookup yields CDR1 KGHSH and CDR2 LQKENI. The entire variable domain, with the rest obtained from reference TRBV18 and TRBJ2-1, is as follows: NAGVMQNPRHLVRRRGQEARLRCSPMKGHSHVYWYRQLPEEGLKFMVYLQKENIIDESGMPKERFSAEFPKEGPSILRIQQVVRGDSAAYFCASSPSLDNEQFFGPGTRLTVL.

V gene TRBV7-9 combines with J gene TRBJ2-2; 10 nucleotides agree with TRBD2. Looked up from germline, CDR1 is SEHNR and CDR2 is FQNEAQ (reference sequence). This CDR3 region has 17 residues. With V trimmed by 5 bases and J by 3 bases, 9 bases remained unmatched. The CDR3 DNA is TGTGCCAGCAGCCCACCTAGCGGGAGTAGGGACACCGGGGAGCTGTTTTTT. This sequence encodes CASSPPSGSRDTGELFF. The whole variable domain, remainder taken from reference TRBV7-9 and TRBJ2-2, is DTGVSQNPRHKITKRGQNVTFRCDPISEHNRLYWYRQTLGQGPEFLTYFQNEAQLEKSRLLSDRFSAERPKGSFSTLEIQRTEQGDSAMYLCASSPPSGSRDTGELFFGEGSRLTVL.

The gene calls are TRBV5-1 and TRBJ2-6; D unresolved. The CDR3 has 16 residues. Looked up from germline, CDR1 is SGHRS and CDR2 is YFSETQ. V lost 4 bases and J lost 0, with 11 bases in between. CDR3 sequence: CASSGGASSGANVLTF. The CDR3 DNA follows: TGCGCCAGCAGCGGCGGTGCATCCTCTGGGGCCAACGTCCTGACTTTC.

The rearrangement links TRBV30 to TRBJ2-7; D is perhaps TRBD2 (6 bases). The CDR3 length is 15 residues. V was trimmed by 0 bases and J by 2 bases, leaving 14 bases between them. The V gene's germline CDR1 is GTSNPN and CDR2 SVGIG (reference sequence). CDR3 amino acids: CAWSVSGSLPYEQYF. The DNA of the CDR3 is TGTGCCTGGAGTGTTTCCGGGAGTCTTCCCTACGAGCAGTACTTC.

This CDR3 reads CSGGGGSEQYF. CDR3 coding DNA: TGCAGCGGGGGAGGGGGATCCGAGCAGTACTTC. This chain connects TRBV29-1 to TRBJ2-5; perhaps TRBD2 as D (7 bases). The DNA end favors TRBJ2-7, so the J call may be wrong. This CDR3 has 11 residues. The germline V gene encodes CDR1 SQVTM and CDR2 ANQGSEA.

DNA for the CDR3: TGCAGCGTTGAAGTTTTGAGCGGGAGTTTCTCCAATGAGCAGTTCTTC. Translated: CSVEVLSGSFSNEQFF. The gene calls are TRBV29-1 and TRBJ2-1; 8 nucleotides match TRBD2. CDR1 and CDR2 from the germline V gene are SQVTM and ANQGSEA. The CDR3 is made up of 16 amino acids. J gave up 6 bases and V 1 base, and 11 bases lay outside the gene matches.

This chain links TRBV4-1 with TRBJ1-1; 10 bases fit TRBD1. The length of the CDR3 is 17 residues. Germline V gives CDR1 MGHRA, CDR2 YSYEKL. V was pared by 3 bases and J by 1 base, with 8 bases of the junction left unmatched. The CDR3 loop is CASSQIDRGPGNTEAFF. CDR3 DNA: TGCGCCAGCAGCCAGATCGACAGGGGGCCTGGGAACACTGAAGCTTTCTTT.

Comment on this clone: Other nucleotide sequences in the sample specify the same CDR3. Here the CDR3 DNA reads TGTGCCTGGAGCGCATACAGGGGAGGCAATCAGCCCCAGCATTTT. Its translation: CAWSAYRGGNQPQHF. This chain joins TRBV30 and TRBJ1-5; TRBD1 agrees at 7 bases. The trim removed 3 bases at V and 2 bases at J, leaving 7 bases unmatched. The CDR3 has 15 residues. CDR1 and CDR2 from the germline V gene are GTSNPN and SVGIG (reference sequence).

The chain links TRBV4-1 to TRBJ2-6; no clear D. Germline V gene sequence: CDR1 MGHRA, CDR2 YSYEKL. V was pared by 1 base and J by 1 base, with 14 bases between. This CDR3 comprises 18 residues. CDR3 region: CASSQGALTLSGANVLTF. CDR3 nucleotide sequence: TGCGCCAGCAGCCAAGGAGCGCTTACACTATCTGGGGCCAACGTCCTGACTTTC.

This clone was counted only a few times. V and J are TRBV30 and TRBJ2-7, with D tentatively TRBD1 (6 bases). The CDR3 runs to 12 residues. The V and J ends lost 3 bases and 6 bases respectively, with 12 bases between them. The germline V gene encodes CDR1 GTSNPN and CDR2 SVGIG (reference sequence). The CDR3 sequence: CAWSAQGIEQYF. The CDR3 coding sequence is TGTGCCTGGAGCGCACAGGGAATCGAGCAGTACTTC.

This clone appeared once. The rearrangement uses TRBV7-9 and TRBJ1-5; 7 bases map to TRBD1. Germline values: CDR1 SEHNR, CDR2 FQNEAQ (reference sequence). V lost 5 bases to trimming and J lost 1 base; unmatched junction nucleotides: 2. There are 14 residues in the CDR3. The CDR3 DNA is TGTGCCAGCAGCCGGGACAGCAGCAATCAGCCCCAGCATTTT. Amino acid sequence: CASSRDSSNQPQHF.

This sequence joins TRBV11-2 and TRBJ2-1; D might be TRBD2 (6 bases). CDR1 and CDR2 from the germline V gene are SGHAT and FQNNGV. CDR3 length equals 14 residues. Trimming took 1 base from V and 9 from J, leaving 13 bases between them. CDR3: CASSLVAAGGEQFF. CDR3 sequence (DNA): TGTGCCAGCAGCTTAGTTGCAGCCGGGGGTGAGCAGTTCTTC.

This clone was observed once. The chain couples TRBV4-3 to TRBJ2-3; 7 bases are a match to TRBD2. This CDR3 has 16 amino acids. Trimming removed 0 bases from V and 3 bases from J; junction bases left unmatched: 6. The germline V gene has CDR1 LGHNA and CDR2 YSLEER. CDR3 in amino acids: CASSQDAAGKTDTQYF. CDR3 sequence (DNA): TGCGCCAGCAGCCAAGACGCAGCGGGAAAAACAGATACGCAGTATTTT.

The chain joins TRBV9 to TRBJ1-1, with TRBD1 matching over 8 bases. Germline V CDR1 and CDR2: SGDLS, YYNGEE. Unmatched junction bases numbered 15, after V lost 3 bases and J lost 5 bases. The CDR3 consists of 17 residues. The CDR3 here is CASSAPGGRQGRTEAFF. The DNA of the CDR3 is TGTGCCAGCAGCGCCCCGGGGGGTAGACAGGGGAGGACTGAAGCTTTCTTT.

The rearrangement links TRBV5-6 to TRBJ2-3, with a weak D call TRBD1 (6 bases). This CDR3 spans 15 amino acids. The germline V gene encodes CDR1 SGHDT and CDR2 YYEEEE. Trimming left V 5 bases short and J 0 bases short, with 13 bases between. Here the CDR3 DNA reads TGTGCCAGCAGTCTCCCGACAGGTAGCACAGATACGCAGTATTTT. Translation gives CASSLPTGSTDTQYF.